This T cell receptor (beta chain) was profiled in a study of human T cells and chemical hapten exposure. Study-wide results and caveats: The presence of alopecia in the donors means their immune response may differ from healthy people's.

A single record per CDR3 protein comes from TCRdb applying MiXCR to the RACE reads. The data contain 300,000 to 350,000 distinct CDR3 sequences, 5.5% to 8% of them singletons. Trimming took 1 base from V and 0 from J, leaving 12 bases between them. Germline V gives CDR1 SQVTM, CDR2 ANQGSEA. The CDR3 is made up of 15 amino acids. This clonotype showed up just a few times. The antigen is unknown. This sample's time point: patch test 1, 2 weeks after DPC sensitization. Treatment reported: therapeutic diphenylcyclopropenone sensitization with weekly scalp DPC. This receptor was obtained from a woman aged 18-29 years with alopecia areata. Some clones in this sample may be carry-over from other donors' samples. The chain links TRBV29-1 to TRBJ1-1, with D possibly matching TRBD1 (5 bases). Here the sequenced sample was whole blood, taken in connection with sensitization to the hapten diphenylcyclopropenone (DPC). CDR3 loop: CSVEGVGRMNTEAFF. The CDR3 DNA reads TGCAGCGTTGAAGGAGTGGGACGGATGAACACTGAAGCTTTCTTT.